These 29 T cell receptor beta chains share one sample of origin, sequenced in a study of Graves' ophthalmopathy and Graves' hyperthyroidism. For repertoire sequencing, the TCR beta CDR3 regions were amplified from RNA transcripts. An opening RT-PCR round employed HTBI primers and preceded a second-round multiplex PCR. TCRdb independently ran MiXCR on the multiplex PCR reads; one entry per CDR3 protein. The sample holds 500,000 to 700,000 distinct CDR3 sequences, about 40% seen once. What was sequenced was peripheral blood or thyroid tissue (not recorded which). The receptors here all came from an adult man with Graves' hyperthyroidism.

The DNA of the CDR3 is TGTGCCAGCAGCCCCGGGACAGGGAACCACGAGCAGTACTTC. As protein: CASSPGTGNHEQYF. The rearrangement joins TRBV7-8 to TRBJ2-7; 9 nucleotides agree with TRBD1. This CDR3 has 14 amino acids. Germline-derived CDR1 and CDR2 are SGHVS and FQNEAQ. J was trimmed by 5 bases and V by 5 bases; bases with no gene match: 7.

This clonotype was seen repeatedly, ten times or more. The chain recombines TRBV2 with TRBJ1-6; D may be TRBD1 (6 bases). The CDR3 sequence is 17 residues long. Per the germline V gene, CDR1 is SNHLY and CDR2 is FYNNEI. V was clipped by 7 bases and J by 9 bases, with 25 bases between them. The CDR3 spells CASTRGRPGDRGSPLHF. DNA of the CDR3: TGTGCCAGCACGAGGGGCAGACCAGGGGATAGGGGTTCACCCCTCCACTTT. The full variable domain, with the rest looked up from reference TRBV2 and TRBJ1-6, is EPEVTQTPSHQVTQMGQEVILRCVPISNHLYFYWYRQILGQKVEFLVSFYNNEISEKSEIFDDQFSVERPDGSNFTLKIRSTKLEDSAMYFCASTRGRPGDRGSPLHFGNGTRLTVT.

The chain carries TRBV7-6 and TRBJ2-7, with a weak D call TRBD1 (6 bases). The end of the DNA fits TRBJ2-3 better, so the J call may be wrong. CDR1 and CDR2 from the germline V gene are SGHVS and FNYEAQ. The CDR3 is 13 amino acids. The CDR3 nucleotides read TGTGCCAGCAGCTTGCGGACAGCGGATACGCAGTATTTT. The encoded protein is CASSLRTADTQYF.

Ten or more counts support this clonotype. The chain combines TRBV7-2 with TRBJ1-2; 11 positions agree with TRBD1. The CDR3 spans 14 residues. Germline V CDR1 and CDR2: SGHTA, FQGNSA. V was pared by 6 bases and J by 1 base, with 1 base of the junction left unmatched. Here the CDR3 DNA reads TGTGCCAGCAGGGACAGGGGGCTTAACTATGGCTACACCTTC. Translation gives CASRDRGLNYGYTF. The full variable domain, in which reference TRBV7-2 and TRBJ1-2 provide the parts outside the CDR3, is GAGVSQSPSNKVTEKGKDVELRCDPISGHTALYWYRQSLGQGLEFLIYFQGNSAPDKSGLPSDRFSAERTGGSVSTLTIQRTQQEDSAVYLCASRDRGLNYGYTFGSGTRLTVV.

V and J are TRBV20-1 and TRBJ1-6, with 9 bases that match TRBD1. This CDR3 contains 14 residues. V was pared by 6 bases and J by 10 bases, with 10 bases of the junction left unmatched. CDR1 is DFQATT and CDR2 is SNEGSKA in the germline V gene (reference sequence). The CDR3: CSASTGGYESPLHF. CDR3 nucleotide sequence: TGCAGTGCCTCGACAGGGGGTTACGAGTCACCCCTCCACTTT.

Comments on this clonotype: A much larger clone lies one base from this, so it may be a read error. J is TRBJ1-6 and V is TRBV12-3 or TRBV12-4; the match to TRBD1 covers 7 bases. V was clipped by 6 bases and J by 9 bases; unmatched bases: 8. This CDR3 has 14 residues. CDR3 sequence (DNA): TGTGCCAGCAGCTCAGGGGGAAATAGTTCACCCCTCCACTTT. Its protein product is CASSSGGNSSPLHF.

V usage is TRBV12-3 or TRBV12-4 and J usage is TRBJ1-6; 7 bases line up with TRBD1. CDR3 length: 15 residues. Germline trimming cut 3 bases from V and 8 bases from J; bases unmatched to any gene: 7. CDR3 region: CASSLGQLRYSPLHF. The CDR3 nucleotides read TGTGCCAGCAGTTTGGGACAGTTGCGCTATTCACCCCTCCACTTT.

The rearrangement uses TRBV24-1 and TRBJ1-2; possible D gene TRBD1, 5 bases. Per the germline V gene, CDR1 is KGHDR and CDR2 is SFDVKD. The CDR3 sequence is 15 residues long. V was cut by 3 bases and J by 3 bases, with 13 bases left in between. The CDR3 DNA is TGTGCCACCAGTGATACTAGCGGGGGGGACTATGGCTACACCTTC. As protein: CATSDTSGGDYGYTF.

This clonotype was found once. With a much larger clone just one base away, this may be a read error. The conserved closing phenylalanine or tryptophan is absent in this CDR3, likely reflecting a read error. The genes are TRBV2 and TRBJ1-2; 7 bases map to TRBD1. V lost 6 bases to trimming and J lost 4 bases; unmatched junction nucleotides: 8. This CDR3 has 14 residues. Germline-derived CDR1 and CDR2 are SNHLY and FYNNEI. The CDR3 bases are TGTGCCAGCAGCTCCCGACAGGGACCCTATGGCTACACCCTC. It yields the protein CASSSRQGPYGYTL.

There are a few counts of this clonotype. The CDR3 DNA reads TGTGCCAGTAGGAGCGGGGGTCGATCCTACGAGCAGTACTTC. Amino acid sequence: CASRSGGRSYEQYF. This sequence joins TRBV19 and TRBJ2-7; 8 bases are shared with TRBD2. Unmatched junction bases numbered 5, after V lost 6 bases and J lost 1 base. Looked up from germline, CDR1 is LNHDA and CDR2 is SQIVND (reference sequence). The CDR3 contains 14 residues.

This chain connects TRBV11-2 to TRBJ1-3, with TRBD1 identical over 7 bases. The CDR3 contains 15 residues. V was clipped by 3 bases and J by 9 bases; unmatched bases: 11. Germline-derived CDR1 and CDR2 are SGHAT and FQNNGV. Here the CDR3 reads CASSFTLGQASTIYF. The CDR3 DNA sequence: TGTGCCAGCAGCTTCACACTAGGACAGGCGAGCACCATATATTTT.

The table lists this clonotype with many counts. The V call is TRBV5-1, the J call TRBJ1-6, with unresolved D. Between the trimmed V and J ends, which lost 0 bases and 3 bases, there was a span of 10 bases. The CDR3 runs to 16 residues. The germline V gene encodes CDR1 SGHRS and CDR2 YFSETQ. CDR3 sequence: CASSLDPPGYNSPLHF. The CDR3 DNA reads TGCGCCAGCAGCTTGGACCCCCCAGGCTATAATTCACCCCTCCACTTT.

The sample holds many counts of this clonotype. The chain links TRBV29-1 to TRBJ1-2, with TRBD1 identical over 8 bases. The trim removed 2 bases at V and 2 bases at J, leaving 7 bases unmatched. The CDR3 spans 15 residues. In germline, CDR1 is SQVTM, CDR2 ANQGSEA. The CDR3 reads CSVESGTGPNYGYTF. The CDR3 nucleotides are TGCAGCGTTGAATCCGGGACAGGCCCAAACTATGGCTACACCTTC.

There are a few counts of this clonotype. The V call is TRBV6-6, the J call TRBJ2-5; TRBD2 agrees at 15 bases. This CDR3 comprises 17 residues. Per germline, CDR1 MNHNY and CDR2 SVGAGI (reference sequence). Unmatched junction bases numbered 10, after V lost 6 bases and J lost 5 bases. Here the CDR3 DNA reads TGTGCCAGCAGCCTCGGACTAGCGGGGGGGCCGGGGGAGACCCAGTACTTC. This gives the protein CASSLGLAGGPGETQYF.

The rearrangement links TRBV10-3 to TRBJ1-5; no clear D gene. The CDR3 loop spans 14 amino acids. Germline CDR1 reads ENHRY; CDR2 reads SYGVKD. V lost 10 bases, J lost 3 bases, and 16 bases lay in between. The CDR3 DNA is TGTGCCAGCTCACCAGGCGTCCACAATCAGCCCCAGCATTTT. As protein: CASSPGVHNQPQHF.

The chain uses TRBV29-1 and TRBJ2-7; TRBD2 might be the D (5 bases). The CDR3 extends over 13 amino acids. The V gene lost 8 bases and the J gene lost 2 bases, with 16 bases spanning the gap. Germline loops: CDR1 SQVTM, CDR2 ANQGSEA. The CDR3 DNA is TGCAGCTTAGAGGGTCTAGCTGCCTACGAGCAGTACTTC. It codes for CSLEGLAAYEQYF.

The V and J genes are TRBV7-9 and TRBJ2-2, with a tentative D call TRBD2 (6 bases). Trimming cost V 4 bases and J 8 bases, with 20 bases left between them. The CDR3 runs 16 residues. Germline-derived CDR1 and CDR2 are SEHNR and FQNEAQ (reference sequence). For the CDR3, the DNA is TGTGCCAGCAGCTCCGGGGACTTCGCGGGTGGAGGGGAGCTGTTTTTT. Protein sequence: CASSSGDFAGGGELFF.

The chain uses TRBV12-3 or TRBV12-4 and TRBJ2-3; TRBD2 might be the D (5 bases). This CDR3 region has 15 residues. Trimming removed 4 bases at V and 0 bases at J, with 11 bases between. CDR3 residues: CASSSPSGSTDTQYF. The CDR3 nucleotides read TGTGCCAGCAGTTCCCCCTCGGGGAGCACAGATACGCAGTATTTT.

This clonotype has a count of ten or more. This rearrangement joins TRBV19 to TRBJ1-5; no firm D call. Germline-derived CDR1 and CDR2 are LNHDA and SQIVND (reference sequence). CDR3 length: 19 residues. The V end was cut by 3 bases, the J end by 0 bases, with 21 bases between. The CDR3 spells CASSITATHPTYSNQPQHF. The DNA of the CDR3 is TGTGCCAGTAGTATTACAGCTACTCACCCGACTTATAGCAATCAGCCCCAGCATTTT.

This clonotype appeared a few times. V usage is TRBV7-9 and J usage is TRBJ1-1; unclear D gene. With 5 bases removed from V and 5 bases from J, the gap between germline ends came to 27 bases. This CDR3 has 18 amino acids. The germline V gene has CDR1 SEHNR and CDR2 FQNEAQ (reference sequence). The CDR3 sequence is CASSTPGGLRVKDTEAFF. The DNA for the CDR3 is TGTGCCAGCAGCACCCCGGGAGGGTTACGGGTGAAAGATACTGAAGCTTTCTTT.

The rearrangement joins TRBV29-1 to TRBJ2-6; 15 bases fit TRBD2. In germline, CDR1 is SQVTM, CDR2 ANQGSEA. The CDR3 loop spans 15 amino acids. V dropped 3 bases and J dropped 10; count of bases not matched to a gene: 4. This chain's CDR3 is CSVDRTSGGVNVLTF. The CDR3, as DNA: TGCAGCGTTGACCGGACTAGCGGGGGGGTGAACGTCCTGACTTTC.

Comment on this clonotype: Being one base from a much bigger clone, this may be a read error. The chain links TRBV29-1 to TRBJ1-1, with TRBD1 matching 7 bases. In germline, CDR1 is SQVTM, CDR2 ANQGSEA. This CDR3 has 14 amino acids. CDR3 loop: CSVLLGGGNTEASF. In DNA form, the CDR3 reads TGCAGCGTTCTTTTAGGGGGCGGCAACACTGAAGCTTCCTTT. The full variable domain, its missing parts supplied by reference TRBV29-1 and TRBJ1-1, is SAVISQKPSRDICQRGTSLTIQCQVDSQVTMMFWYRQQPGQSLTLIATANQGSEATYESGFVIDKFPISRPNLTFSTLTVSNMSPEDSSIYLCSVLLGGGNTEASFGQGTRLTVV.

With regard to this clonotype: This clone may be a read error of a much larger clone one base away. The rearrangement uses TRBV11-1 and TRBJ2-7; 7 positions agree with TRBD1. Germline trimming cut 6 bases from V and 6 bases from J; bases unmatched to any gene: 5. CDR3 size: 12 residues. The germline CDR1 and CDR2 sequences are SGHAT and FQDESV (reference sequence). In DNA, the CDR3 is TGTGCCAGCAGTTTGGGACAGCGCGAGCAGTACTTC. It yields the protein CASSLGQREQYF.

V and J are TRBV12-3 or TRBV12-4 and TRBJ1-2; D is undetermined. The CDR3 totals 14 residues. Trimming took 5 bases from V and 3 from J, leaving 13 bases between them. The CDR3: CASSDPDRDYGYTF. As DNA, the CDR3 is TGTGCCAGCAGTGATCCTGACCGAGACTATGGCTACACCTTC.

The rearrangement joins TRBV7-9 to TRBJ2-5, with 9 nucleotides matching TRBD1. J lost 11 bases, V lost 8 bases, and 15 bases had no gene match. CDR3 length: 14 amino acids. The germline gives CDR1 SEHNR, CDR2 FQNEAQ (reference sequence). The CDR3 region is CASSKTGGADTQYF. The CDR3 DNA reads as TGTGCCAGCTCCAAAACAGGGGGCGCAGATACGCAGTACTTC. The full variable domain, completed using reference TRBV7-9 and TRBJ2-5, is DTGVSQNPRHKITKRGQNVTFRCDPISEHNRLYWYRQTLGQGPEFLTYFQNEAQLEKSRLLSDRFSAERPKGSFSTLEIQRTEQGDSAMYLCASSKTGGADTQYFGPGTRLLVL.

In this sample, this clonotype turned up many times. The chain links TRBV24-1 to TRBJ1-2; D is ambiguous. In germline, CDR1 is KGHDR, CDR2 SFDVKD. The CDR3 loop spans 14 amino acids. V lost 4 bases to trimming and J lost 5 bases, with 13 bases between them. The CDR3 spells CATSERSVPYGYTF. The CDR3 DNA reads as TGTGCCACCAGTGAACGTTCTGTGCCTTATGGCTACACCTTC.

This clonotype was seen ten or more times. The rearrangement links TRBV10-3 to TRBJ1-2, with 8 bases fitting TRBD1. This CDR3 spans 14 amino acids. Germline V gene lookup returns CDR1 ENHRY and CDR2 SYGVKD. After removal of 10 bases from V and 0 bases from J, the junction contained 7 bases not matched to a gene. CDR3 in DNA: TGTGCCAGCAGGAGGACAGGGACTAACTATGGCTACACCTTC. Amino acids: CASRRTGTNYGYTF.

The J gene is TRBJ1-4, the V gene TRBV28, with D unclear. V shed 6 bases and J shed 7 bases, with 9 bases lying between them. Germline assignment: CDR1 MDHEN and CDR2 SYDVKM. The CDR3 contains 12 residues. The CDR3 here is CASRVGSEKLFF. The CDR3 DNA reads TGTGCCAGCAGGGTAGGGAGTGAAAAACTGTTTTTT.

This chain links TRBV20-1 with TRBJ1-4; 8 positions match TRBD1. V was pared by 3 bases and J by 8 bases, with 14 bases of the junction left unmatched. The CDR3 has 16 residues. The germline CDR1 and CDR2 sequences are DFQATT and SNEGSKA (reference sequence). CDR3 sequence (DNA): TGCAGTGCTAGTGGTGGCGCGGGCAGGGGGCGAGAAAAACTGTTTTTT. Amino acids: CSASGGAGRGREKLFF.